This T cell receptor beta chain originates from a study of early T cells in non-severe SARS-CoV-2 infection. Points from the study as a whole: VDJdb matching favored anti-spike CD8 responses, missing private and CD4 specificities.

With regard to this clonotype: The antigen remains unidentified.

TCRdb reanalysed the 5' RACE reads using MiXCR and keeps one entry per CDR3 protein. The sample lists some 100,000 distinct CDR3 sequences, roughly 14% seen once, with about 0.59% in the top ten. The CDR3 contains 14 residues. Trimming took 4 bases from V and 6 from J, leaving 17 bases between them. CDR1 is DFQATT, CDR2 SNEGSKA, per germline (reference sequence). Sequencing was done on a sample of whole blood. This TCR derives from an adult who was a healthcare worker with PCR-confirmed SARS-CoV-2 infection or an uninfected control (not recorded which). The chain joins TRBV20-1 to TRBJ2-3; D not resolved. The CDR3 DNA is TGCAGTGCTACCCTCAAACACCCTCGCGATACGCAGTATTTT. Translation gives CSATLKHPRDTQYF.